This T cell receptor beta chain was identified during a study of blood T cell repertoires in COVID-19. Remarks on this clone: The germline gene is not matched at one end of the junction; a read error may be the cause.

Germline lookup yields CDR1 SGHNT and CDR2 YYREEE (reference sequence). The CDR3 is 14 amino acids. Clones were read by immunoSEQ multiplex PCR, and TCRdb kept only the in-frame ones, dropping some. The table includes approximately 60,000 clones, under 80% detected once. Sequencing was done on a sample of peripheral blood. V is TRBV5-4 and J is TRBJ2-7, with 7 bases that match TRBD1. The source of this sequence is a human donor in a cohort sampled during active COVID-19. The CDR3 protein is CASSLGGWTGRIHF. The CDR3 coding sequence is TGTGCCAGCAGCTTGGGAGGGTGGACAGGTCGGATACACTTC.